This paragraph reports one T cell receptor beta chain. Its antigen is undetermined. This entry is derived from a study of PD-1 blockade in classical Hodgkin lymphoma. General study results and limits: Complete responders possessed baseline diversity comparable to newly diagnosed patients.

The repertoire was sequenced with immunoSEQ multiplex PCR; TCRdb's copy has only in-frame clones and lacks some. The table lists roughly 13,000 clones, 80% to 95% of them singletons. With 3 bases removed from V and 4 bases from J, the gap between germline ends came to 13 bases. CDR1 and CDR2 from the germline V gene are MDHEN and SYDVKM. The CDR3 consists of 16 residues. Patients all relapsed after autologous stem cell transplantation, and there was variation in brentuximab vedotin exposure. The J gene is TRBJ1-6, the V gene TRBV28; no definite D call. Specimen: peripheral blood mononuclear cells (PBMCs), collected at baseline. This clonotype was sampled from a human donor with classical Hodgkin lymphoma. CDR3 bases: TGTGCCAGCAGTTTGGCGGGCGTTCCATATAATTCACCCCTCCACTTT. It translates to CASSLAGVPYNSPLHF.